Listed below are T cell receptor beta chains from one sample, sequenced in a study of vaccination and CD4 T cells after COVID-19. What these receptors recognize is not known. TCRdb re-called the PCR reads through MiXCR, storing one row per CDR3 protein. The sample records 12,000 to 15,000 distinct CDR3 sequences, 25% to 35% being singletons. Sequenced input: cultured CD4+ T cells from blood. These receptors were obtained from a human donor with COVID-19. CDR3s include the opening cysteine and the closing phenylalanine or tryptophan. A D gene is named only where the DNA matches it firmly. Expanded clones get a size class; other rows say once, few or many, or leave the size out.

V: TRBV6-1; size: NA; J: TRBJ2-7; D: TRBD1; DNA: TGTGCCAGCAGGTCAACAGGGGGCGCAGTCGGTCTAGAGCAGTACTTC; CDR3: CASRSTGGAVGLEQYF
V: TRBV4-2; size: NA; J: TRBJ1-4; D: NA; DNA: TGTGCCAGCAGCCAAGAGATCCGGCCCAAGGGCGAAAAACTGTTTTTT; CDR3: CASSQEIRPKGEKLFF
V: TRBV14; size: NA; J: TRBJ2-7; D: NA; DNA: TGTGCCAGCAGCCAACAGGACATCCCCTACGAGCAGTACTTC; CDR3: CASSQQDIPYEQYF
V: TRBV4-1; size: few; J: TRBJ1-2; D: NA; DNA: TGCGCCAGCAGCCAGAGATCTAACTATGGCTACACCTTC; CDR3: CASSQRSNYGYTF
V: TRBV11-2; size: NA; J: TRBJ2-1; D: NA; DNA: TGTGCCAGCAGCTTTGTGGGGAATGAGCAGTTCTTC; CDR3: CASSFVGNEQFF
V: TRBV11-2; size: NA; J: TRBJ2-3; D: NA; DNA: TGTGCCAGCAGCATCTACCGTGGGGGCGGGGGATACACAGATACGCAGTATTTT; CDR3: CASSIYRGGGGYTDTQYF
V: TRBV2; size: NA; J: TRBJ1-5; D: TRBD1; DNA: TGTGCCGGGGGACAGGGGGCGCCTAATCAGCCCCAGCATTTT; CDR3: CAGGQGAPNQPQHF
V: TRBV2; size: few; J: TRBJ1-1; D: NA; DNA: TGTGCCAGCAGTGAACGGGAGGTCACTGAAGCTTTCTTT; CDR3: CASSEREVTEAFF
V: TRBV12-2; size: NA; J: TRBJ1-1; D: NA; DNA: TGTGCAAGTCGCCCACCCCCCCAGGGTCTTAGTCTTTCTGAAGCTTTCTTT; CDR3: CASRPPPQGLSLSEAFF
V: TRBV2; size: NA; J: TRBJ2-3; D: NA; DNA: TGTGCCAGCACCGGACACAGGACCACAGATACGCAGTATTTT; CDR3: CASTGHRTTDTQYF
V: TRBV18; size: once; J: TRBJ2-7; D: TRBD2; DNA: TGTGCCAGCTCATCTAGCGGGGGGGCCTATGAGCAGTACTTC; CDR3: CASSSSGGAYEQYF
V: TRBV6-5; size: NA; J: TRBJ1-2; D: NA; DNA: TGTGCCAGCAGTTCTCCGGGGGACCTCTATGGCTACACCTTC; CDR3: CASSSPGDLYGYTF
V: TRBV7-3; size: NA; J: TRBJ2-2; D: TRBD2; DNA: TGTGCCAGCAGCGCGCCCGGGACTAGCGGGAACACCGGGGAGCTGTTTTTT; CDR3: CASSAPGTSGNTGELFF
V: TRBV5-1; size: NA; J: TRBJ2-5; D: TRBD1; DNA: TGCGCCAGCAGCAAAGGGGACAGGGGACAAGAGACCCAGTACTTC; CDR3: CASSKGDRGQETQYF
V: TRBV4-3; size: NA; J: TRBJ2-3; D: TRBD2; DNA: TGCGCCAGCAGCCAAGATACGGGGGGGGCAGTTACGCAGTATTTT; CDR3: CASSQDTGGAVTQYF
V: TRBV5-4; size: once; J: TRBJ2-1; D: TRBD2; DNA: TGTGCCAGCAGCTTGGTTCAGGGAGGGCATGAGCAGTTCTTC; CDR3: CASSLVQGGHEQFF
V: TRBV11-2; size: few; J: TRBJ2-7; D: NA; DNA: TGTGCCAGCAGCTTATTTTCGCGGAGCTCCTACGAGCAGTACTTC; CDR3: CASSLFSRSSYEQYF
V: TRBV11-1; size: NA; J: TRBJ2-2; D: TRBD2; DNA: TGTGCCACTCGAGGGACTAGACGGACCGGGGAGCTGTTTTTT; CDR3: CATRGTRRTGELFF
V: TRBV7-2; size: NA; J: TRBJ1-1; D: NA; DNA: TGTGCCAGCAGCCCCGACGGGGGAACGGGGACTGAAGCTTTCTTT; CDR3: CASSPDGGTGTEAFF
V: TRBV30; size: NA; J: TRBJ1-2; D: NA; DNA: TGTGCCTGGAGGGCGCGGACGGCGGGTGGCTACACCTTC; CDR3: CAWRARTAGGYTF
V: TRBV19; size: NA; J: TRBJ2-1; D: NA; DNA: TGTGCCAGTAGCCCGAGAACCCAGGGGAATGAGCAGTTCTTC; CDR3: CASSPRTQGNEQFF
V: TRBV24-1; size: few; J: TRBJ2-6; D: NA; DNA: TGTGCCACCAGTGACCCTGGACTGAGCTCTGGGGCCAACGTCCTGACTTTC; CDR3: CATSDPGLSSGANVLTF
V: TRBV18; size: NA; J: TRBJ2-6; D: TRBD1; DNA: TGTGCCAGCTCGCCGGGACAGGGGGCTTCTGGGGCCAACGTCCTGACTTTC; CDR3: CASSPGQGASGANVLTF
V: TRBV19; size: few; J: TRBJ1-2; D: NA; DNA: TGTGCCAGTAGTGATCCGACCGATGGCTACACCTTC; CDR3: CASSDPTDGYTF
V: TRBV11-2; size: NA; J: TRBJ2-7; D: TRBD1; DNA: TGTGCCAGCAGCTTAGGACAGGGGGCCTACGAGCAGTACTTC; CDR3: CASSLGQGAYEQYF
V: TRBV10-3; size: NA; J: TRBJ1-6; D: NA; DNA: TGTGCCATCAGTCCCAACAGGGTTGGCAATTCACCCCTCCACTTT; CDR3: CAISPNRVGNSPLHF
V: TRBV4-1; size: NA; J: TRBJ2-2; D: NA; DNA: TGCGCCAGCAGCCAAGTAGGCCTAACTAGCTATACCGGGGAGCTGTTTTTT; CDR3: CASSQVGLTSYTGELFF
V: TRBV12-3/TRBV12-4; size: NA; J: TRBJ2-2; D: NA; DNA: TGTGCCAGCAGGCAAGGACCGTCAAAGCTGTTTTTT; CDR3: CASRQGPSKLFF
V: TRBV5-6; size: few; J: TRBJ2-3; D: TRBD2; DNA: TGTGCCAGCACAACCGGGCGGGGGGTTGCAGATACGCAGTATTTT; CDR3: CASTTGRGVADTQYF
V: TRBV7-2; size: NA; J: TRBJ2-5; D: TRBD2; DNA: TGTGCCAGCAGCTTAGGTGGCGGGGGGGGCCGAGAGACCCAGTACTTC; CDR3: CASSLGGGGGRETQYF
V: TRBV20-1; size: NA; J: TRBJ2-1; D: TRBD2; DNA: TGCAGTGCGCCCGGGACTAGCGGGATTAATGAGCAGTTCTTC; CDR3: CSAPGTSGINEQFF
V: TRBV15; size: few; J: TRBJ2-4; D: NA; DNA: TGTGCCACCAGCAGCGCGGGGCAGGGTGGTAGAGTGGCCAAAAACATTCAGTACTTC; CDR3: CATSSAGQGGRVAKNIQYF
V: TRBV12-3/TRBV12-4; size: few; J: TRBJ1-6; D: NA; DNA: TGTGCCAGCAGTTTAGGGGGGACGGGGTTGAAAGCGACCCTCCACTTT; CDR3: CASSLGGTGLKATLHF
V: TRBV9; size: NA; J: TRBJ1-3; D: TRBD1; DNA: TGTGTCAGCAGCGTAGACAGGGGGCACACCATATATTTT; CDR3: CVSSVDRGHTIYF
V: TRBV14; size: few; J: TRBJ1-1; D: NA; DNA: TGTGCCAGCAGCCAAGTTCGGGGGGCAGAAGCTTTCTTT; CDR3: CASSQVRGAEAFF
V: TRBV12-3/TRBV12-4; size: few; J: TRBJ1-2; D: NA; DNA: TGTGCCAGCAGTTTGGGGGCGAAGAACTATGGCTACACCTTC; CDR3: CASSLGAKNYGYTF
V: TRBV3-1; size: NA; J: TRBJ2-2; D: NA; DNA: TGTGCCAGCAAAACCGGGACAAACACCGGGGAGCTGTTTTTT; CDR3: CASKTGTNTGELFF
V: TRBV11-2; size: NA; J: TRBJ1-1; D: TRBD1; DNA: TGTGCCAGCAGGCCCGGGACAGGGGAAACTGAAGCTTTCTTT; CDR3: CASRPGTGETEAFF
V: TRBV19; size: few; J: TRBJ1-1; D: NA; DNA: TGTGCCAGTACAGGGTACATGAACACTGAAGCTTTCTTT; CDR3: CASTGYMNTEAFF
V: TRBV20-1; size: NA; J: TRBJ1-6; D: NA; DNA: TGCAGTGCTAGGGCTCAGGCCAGGTCCTATAATTCACCCCTCCACTTT; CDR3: CSARAQARSYNSPLHF